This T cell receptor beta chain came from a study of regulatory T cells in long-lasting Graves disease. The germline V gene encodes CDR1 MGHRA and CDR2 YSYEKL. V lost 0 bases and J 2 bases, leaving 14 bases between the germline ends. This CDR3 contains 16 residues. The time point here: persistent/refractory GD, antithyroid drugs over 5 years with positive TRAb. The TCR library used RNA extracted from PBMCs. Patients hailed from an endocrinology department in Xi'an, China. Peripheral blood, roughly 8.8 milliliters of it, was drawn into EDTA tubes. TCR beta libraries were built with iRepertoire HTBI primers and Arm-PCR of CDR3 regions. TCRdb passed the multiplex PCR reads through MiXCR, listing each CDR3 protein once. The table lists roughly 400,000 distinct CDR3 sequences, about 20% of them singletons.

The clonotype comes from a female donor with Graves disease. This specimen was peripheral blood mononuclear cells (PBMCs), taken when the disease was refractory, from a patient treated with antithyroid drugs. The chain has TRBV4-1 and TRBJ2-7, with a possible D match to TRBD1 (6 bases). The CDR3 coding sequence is TGCGCCAGCAGCCAAGATTTTCCAGGGACAACCTACGAGCAGTACTTC. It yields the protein CASSQDFPGTTYEQYF.